A selection of T cell receptor beta chains follows, all from one sample in a study of blood T cell repertoires in COVID-19. Profiling relied on immunoSEQ multiplex PCR, and the TCRdb table lists in-frame clones only, not all of them. The sample carries some 70,000 clones, approximately 85% recorded once. The sequenced sample was peripheral blood. The receptors originated from an elderly man with acute or convalescent COVID-19. Each CDR3 is given with its conserved first and last residue. The order of the fields is CDR3 DNA, CDR3 protein, V gene, clone size, J gene, D gene. The D gene is left open where the match is weak. Not all rows give a size; the values are once, few, many and, for expanded clones, a class.

TGTGCTAGTGGCCCTCGGGACACTGAAGCTTTCTTT,CASGPRDTEAFF,TRBV12-5,-,TRBJ1-1,-
TGCGCCAGCAGTGGGGGGACAGGGTCCGAGCAGTACTTC,CASSGGTGSEQYF,TRBV5-1,-,TRBJ2-7,TRBD1
TGTGCCACCAGTGACGTTGCCGGGGGGAAGGTAGAGACCCAGTACTTC,CATSDVAGGKVETQYF,TRBV24-1,-,TRBJ2-5,TRBD2
TGCGCCAGCAGCTTGGGGTTAGGGGCGACTAGCGGGAGGGACAATGAGCAGTTCTTC,CASSLGLGATSGRDNEQFF,TRBV5-1,-,TRBJ2-1,TRBD2
TGTGCCTGCCCCTCTCAGTCTGGGGCCAACGTCCTGACTTTC,CACPSQSGANVLTF,TRBV30,once,TRBJ2-6,-
TGTGCCTGGAAGTATGGGGCGGGAACCTACGAGCAGTACTTC,CAWKYGAGTYEQYF,TRBV30,few,TRBJ2-7,-
TGTGCCAGTAGTATAGGTCAGGTCGCCTCTCAGCCCCAGCATTTT,CASSIGQVASQPQHF,TRBV19,-,TRBJ1-5,-
TGTGCCAGCAAGCGGCAGGGGGGCTACGCGGGAGGCTCCTACAATGAGCAGTTCTTC,CASKRQGGYAGGSYNEQFF,TRBV7-9,-,TRBJ2-1,-
TGTGCTAGTGGTTTGACCAGGGATCAGCCCCAGCATTTT,CASGLTRDQPQHF,TRBV12-5,-,TRBJ1-5,-
TGTGCCAGCAGCAAGGTGGACAGGGCGGAGACCCAGTACTTC,CASSKVDRAETQYF,TRBV21-1,-,TRBJ2-5,-
TGCGCCAGCAGCTTGGAAACTAGAGGAGAGACCCAGTACTTC,CASSLETRGETQYF,TRBV5-1,-,TRBJ2-5,-
TGTGCCAGCAGTCAGCACCTACTAGCGGGAGTGGGCAATGAGCAGTTCTTC,CASSQHLLAGVGNEQFF,TRBV2,-,TRBJ2-1,TRBD2